This TCR beta chain was captured by sequencing in a study of T cells in Graves' hyperthyroidism and ophthalmopathy (dated by TCRdb to between 2017 and 2020). About the full investigation: Peripheral blood samples were taken at initial diagnosis, before any treatment was given. TCR V-J signatures able to tell the groups apart were searched for in a discovery cohort of approximately 95 patients, of whom about 40 had Graves' ophthalmopathy and under 65 had stable Graves' hyperthyroidism. Prospective prediction of ophthalmopathy was tested in an independent validation cohort of approximately 19 hyperthyroidism patients and some 17 patients who later progressed to ophthalmopathy. The 85 to 100 discovery patients were randomly split 7:3 into training and test sets. The study also compared thyroid tissue and blood T-cell repertoires from more than 5 Graves' hyperthyroidism patients. Following sampling, methimazole starting at 30 mg daily was given to hyperthyroidism patients, and high-dose intravenous methylprednisolone was given to ophthalmopathy patients. According to the paper, TCR Vbeta CDR3 sequencing was carried out on roughly 130 peripheral blood samples, which came from approximately 43 ophthalmopathy, some 73 hyperthyroidism and approximately 17 progressor patients.

Amplification of TCR beta CDR3 regions was carried out from RNA transcripts. The first round of RT-PCR for the TCR CDR3 was performed with the HTBI primer set and the Qiagen OneStep RT-PCR kit. Libraries were constructed in a second round of multiplex PCR, after which size selection and purification were carried out. Libraries were sequenced paired-end with 100 bp reads on an Illumina HiSeq2000. Processing in the source paper ran as follows. SOAPnuke was used to process the raw data, removing reads that contained adapters or uncalled bases, had a mean Phred below 15, or lacked an exact match to the constant primer or identifier. High-quality paired reads were merged using COPE v1.2.5, and each unique nucleotide sequence was defined as a clonotype. Clonotypes were aligned to IMGT TRBV, TRBD and TRBJ reference segments using MiTCR v1.1. The analysis included only V-J combinations with a frequency above 0.0001, which together covered 98% to 99.2% of the repertoires. The TCS score was defined as the ratio of F50 (clonal expansion) to E x V (chaos), calculated using BLOSUM62-based TCRdist between CDR3 peptides within each V-J. Welch's t-statistics and random forest reduced roughly 500 V-J features to about 12, which were used in a naive Bayes classifier (R e1071). Using fastp trimming at Q25 and MiXCR clonotype assembly, TCRdb reanalyzed the public sequencing data and kept in-frame beta chains. Every entry covers one CDR3 protein and lists the most common genes and DNA from its rows. The V and J calls come from TCRdb's annotation, not from the publication. This sample holds around 300,000 distinct CDR3 sequences; about 13% were observed only once. The biggest ten clones account for around 8% of the sample.

The CDR3 numbers 18 residues from cysteine through phenylalanine. CDR3 DNA is the only sequence kept; it has 54 bases, read in frame from the first base. CDR1 and CDR2, per the germline V gene, are SGHTA and FQGNSA. The V and J ends are trimmed by 2 bases and 1 base, leaving 19 bases between them. Stable Graves' hyperthyroidism was defined as the absence of progression to ophthalmopathy over 18 months of follow-up. The hyperthyroidism patients were between 18 and 65 years old and newly diagnosed, with a disease duration of less than 2 months. Exclusion was applied to patients with uncontrolled infections, other autoimmune diseases, pregnancy or lactation. Clinical symptoms, serum thyroxine and TRAb, thyroid ultrasound, and orbital computed tomography formed the basis for the diagnoses. Ficoll-Paque density gradient centrifugation was used to isolate PBMCs from under 11 ml of fresh peripheral blood. Total RNA was extracted using Trizol reagent, and RNA quality was assessed on an Agilent 2100 Bioanalyzer.

Study-wide findings and limitations: Blood samples also contained most of the expanded thyroid clonotypes (frequency above 0.001), which suggests that blood repertoires may reflect thyroid immune responses. Sample size was not statistically predetermined, and investigators were not blinded to group allocation. In validation, progression to ophthalmopathy was predicted by the model with nearly 71% sensitivity and roughly 76% specificity, a median of approximately 6.5 months before onset. A model built on a 13 V-J signature distinguished ophthalmopathy from stable hyperthyroidism, reaching 85% to 90% sensitivity and about 81% specificity in cross-validation and 80%/75% in testing.

This clonotype was counted ten times or more. It has no known antigen specificity. No base quality values were provided; no much bigger clone lies one nucleotide off. This TCR was recovered from a woman aged 35 to 49 with Graves' hyperthyroidism. The rearranged segments are TRBV7-2 and TRBJ2-3; the D gene is perhaps TRBD2, on 5 matching bases. Sequenced input: blood. The DNA sequence is as follows: TGTGCCAGCAGCTTACTTCCTAGCCCCGGCTCTGGCACAGATACGCAGTATTTT. Translated, it gives CASSLLPSPGSGTDTQYF.